The 15 T cell receptor beta chains below were found in one sample sequenced in a study of cytomegalovirus exposure and HLA in healthy donors. The PCR contained 60 Vbeta and 13 Jbeta primers. The table came from immunoSEQ multiplex PCR; TCRdb's copy has only in-frame clones and leaves some out. Of roughly 150,000 clones in the sample, 68% were seen once. Sequencing was carried out using PBMCs. Receptors originate from a man aged 60-69 years in good health and CMV-seronegative.

There are a few counts of this clone. V and J are TRBV25-1 and TRBJ1-5; D may be TRBD1 (5 bases). Germline-derived CDR1 and CDR2 are MGHDK and SYGVNS. V was clipped by 4 bases and J by 4 bases, with 11 bases between them. CDR3 size: 14 residues. The CDR3 loop reads CASSGGPRNQPQHF. Written as DNA, the CDR3 is TGTGCCAGCAGTGGGGGCCCTCGGAATCAGCCCCAGCATTTT.

The V gene is TRBV30, the J gene TRBJ2-7; 11 bases are shared with TRBD2. CDR3 size: 14 residues. Germline assignment: CDR1 GTSNPN and CDR2 SVGIG (reference sequence). Trimming removed 6 bases from V and 2 bases from J; junction bases left unmatched: 6. CDR3 amino acids: CACHGTSGAYEQYF. The CDR3 nucleotides read TGTGCCTGTCATGGGACTAGCGGAGCCTACGAGCAGTACTTC.

The J gene is TRBJ2-2, the V gene TRBV19; a possible D gene is TRBD2 (7 bases). CDR1 LNHDA and CDR2 SQIVND come from the germline V gene (reference sequence). Between the trimmed V and J ends, which lost 8 bases and 8 bases, there was a span of 15 bases. The CDR3 consists of 13 residues. The CDR3, as DNA: TGTGCCAGTGCTATGAGCGGGACAGGGGAGCTGTTTTTT. This codes for CASAMSGTGELFF.

The chain uses TRBV19 and TRBJ2-1, with TRBD2 matching over 13 bases. The CDR3 contains 16 residues. In germline, CDR1 is LNHDA, CDR2 SQIVND (reference sequence). V shed 8 bases and J 0 bases; nucleotides not matched to a gene: 4. Here the CDR3 DNA reads TGTGCCAGTGGGACTAGCGGGGCCAGCTCCTACAATGAGCAGTTCTTC. It yields the protein CASGTSGASSYNEQFF. Combining the CDR3 with reference TRBV19 and TRBJ2-1 gives the whole variable domain DGGITQSPKYLFRKEGQNVTLSCEQNLNHDAMYWYRQDPGQGLRLIYYSQIVNDFQKGDIAEGYSVSREKKESFPLTVTSAQKNPTAFYLCASGTSGASSYNEQFFGPGTRLTVL.

In its sample, this clone was seen a few times. The gene calls are TRBV10-3 and TRBJ1-2; the match to TRBD1 covers 7 bases. The trim removed 10 bases at V and 1 base at J, leaving 3 bases unmatched. The CDR3 sequence is 12 residues long. Per the germline V gene, CDR1 is ENHRY and CDR2 is SYGVKD. DNA for the CDR3: TGTGCCAACCGGGACAGTAACTATGGCTACACCTTC. Protein product: CANRDSNYGYTF.

V and J are TRBV5-1 and TRBJ2-7, with D uncertain. Germline CDR1 is SGHRS and CDR2 is YFSETQ. Trimming took off 0 bases at V and 1 base at J, with 8 bases between the two ends. The CDR3 length is 14 residues. CDR3: CASSLEARSYEQYF. DNA for the CDR3: TGCGCCAGCAGCTTGGAGGCCAGGTCCTACGAGCAGTACTTC.

The rearrangement joins TRBV28 to TRBJ2-1; unclear D gene. Trimming shortened V by 6 bases and J by 2 bases, and 14 bases separated the two germline ends. The CDR3 consists of 15 residues. Germline CDR1 and CDR2: MDHEN and SYDVKM. The CDR3 DNA is TGTGCCAGCAGGTCCCCTTTCCGGGCCTACAATGAGCAGTTCTTC. Protein sequence: CASRSPFRAYNEQFF. Supplemented by reference TRBV28 and TRBJ2-1, the full variable domain reads DVKVTQSSRYLVKRTGEKVFLECVQDMDHENMFWYRQDPGLGLRLIYFSYDVKMKEKGDIPEGYSVSREKKERFSLILESASTNQTSMYLCASRSPFRAYNEQFFGPGTRLTVL.

The chain employs TRBV9 and TRBJ2-5; weak D call: TRBD2 (6 bases). V shed 1 base and J shed 2 bases, with 9 bases lying between them. Germline CDR1 reads SGDLS; CDR2 reads YYNGEE. The CDR3 is 14 residues long. The CDR3 region has the DNA TGTGCCAGCAGCGTAAGGGCGGGACAAGAGACCCAGTACTTC. This sequence encodes CASSVRAGQETQYF.

The chain joins TRBV10-3 to TRBJ2-2; D might be TRBD2 (6 bases). The CDR3 covers 15 residues. Trimming removed 7 bases at V and 5 bases at J, with 17 bases between. Per germline, CDR1 ENHRY and CDR2 SYGVKD. CDR3 coding DNA: TGTGCCATCACCGACCGGGACTTTCAAACCGGGGAGCTGTTTTTT. Translation gives CAITDRDFQTGELFF.

The genes are TRBV5-1 and TRBJ2-1; 9 bases agree with TRBD2. V shed 0 bases and J 7 bases; nucleotides not matched to a gene: 11. Germline V gene data show CDR1 as SGHRS and CDR2 as YFSETQ. The length of the CDR3 is 17 residues. Written as DNA, the CDR3 is TGCGCCAGCAGCTTGGAGGTAGCGGGAGTATTAAGTAATGAGCAGTTCTTC. It yields the protein CASSLEVAGVLSNEQFF.

The chain is built from TRBV30 and TRBJ1-1; 8 nucleotides line up with TRBD1. Trimming cost V 0 bases and J 7 bases; bases outside gene matches: 10. The CDR3 is made up of 15 amino acids. Germline CDR1 and CDR2: GTSNPN and SVGIG (reference sequence). CDR3 region: CAWSVRTGTPGEAFF. Here the CDR3 DNA reads TGTGCCTGGAGTGTACGGACAGGGACTCCAGGTGAAGCTTTCTTT.

This clone came up a few times. The gene calls are TRBV28 and TRBJ2-1, with D tentatively TRBD2 (5 bases). This CDR3 region has 15 residues. CDR1 is MDHEN and CDR2 is SYDVKM in the germline V gene. The V end lost 3 bases, the J end lost 7 bases, and 16 bases lay between the germline ends. The CDR3: CASSFSRGVGNEQFF. The DNA of the CDR3 is TGTGCCAGCAGTTTTTCCCGGGGAGTGGGGAATGAGCAGTTCTTC.

The chain has TRBV5-1 and TRBJ1-5, with D tentatively TRBD1 (5 bases). V was trimmed by 0 bases and J by 9 bases, leaving 13 bases between them. Looked up from germline, CDR1 is SGHRS and CDR2 is YFSETQ. This CDR3 region has 14 residues. CDR3 bases: TGCGCCAGCAGCTTGGGAGAAGACGGGGGGCCCCAGCATTTT. Translated, it gives CASSLGEDGGPQHF.

The chain has TRBV7-3 and TRBJ2-1; TRBD2 aligns across 8 bases. The CDR3 loop spans 15 amino acids. Germline loops: CDR1 SGHTA, CDR2 FQGTGA. V lost 7 bases and J lost 8; bases outside the gene matches: 13. The CDR3 protein is CASTSLTGGPDEQFF. Here the CDR3 DNA reads TGTGCCAGCACCTCGCTAACGGGAGGGCCAGATGAGCAGTTCTTC.

This chain connects TRBV15 to TRBJ2-1, with D perhaps matching TRBD2 (6 bases). V was trimmed by 2 bases and J by 6 bases, leaving 11 bases between them. This CDR3 has 14 residues. Looked up from germline, CDR1 is LNHNV and CDR2 is YYDKDF (reference sequence). CDR3: CATSRRDGSNEQFF. The CDR3 DNA follows: TGTGCCACCAGCAGACGAGACGGGAGCAATGAGCAGTTCTTC.